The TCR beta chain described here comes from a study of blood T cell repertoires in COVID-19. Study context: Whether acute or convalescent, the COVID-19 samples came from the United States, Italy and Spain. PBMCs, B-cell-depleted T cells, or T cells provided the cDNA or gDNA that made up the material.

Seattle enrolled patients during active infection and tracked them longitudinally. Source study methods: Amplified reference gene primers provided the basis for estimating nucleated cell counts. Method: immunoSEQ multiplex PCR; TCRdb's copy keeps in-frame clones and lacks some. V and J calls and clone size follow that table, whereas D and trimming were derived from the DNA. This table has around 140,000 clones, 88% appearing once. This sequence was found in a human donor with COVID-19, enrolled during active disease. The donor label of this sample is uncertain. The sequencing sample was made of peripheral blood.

The chain's CDR3 is CASSFPGSDTQYF. The CDR3 nucleotides read TGTGCCAGCAGCTTCCCGGGATCAGATACGCAGTATTTT. V is TRBV11-2 and J is TRBJ2-3; the D gene is possibly TRBD2 (5 bases). Trimming left V 3 bases short and J 4 bases short, with 8 bases between. CDR3 length: 13 residues. Germline CDR1 and CDR2: SGHAT and FQNNGV.